The next 10 T cell receptor beta chains were all read from a single sample in a study of shared T cell receptors in the human thymus. Measured with immunoSEQ multiplex PCR; TCRdb has only the in-frame clones, and not every one. The top ten hold 0.01% to 0.015% of the sample, which has roughly 500,000 clones, approximately 80% seen once. The sample was also reused in another study, on human thymus T cells.

The specimen was thymocytes. Receptors were obtained from a boy under three years old with a congenital heart defect.

V is TRBV25-1 and J is TRBJ2-7; 7 positions match TRBD2. The CDR3 totals 16 residues. The V and J ends lost 0 bases and 3 bases, in that order; junction bases with no gene match: 8. CDR1 is MGHDK, CDR2 SYGVNS, per germline. The CDR3 reads CASSEYGMAGVYEQYF. DNA of the CDR3: TGTGCCAGCAGTGAATATGGGATGGCGGGGGTCTACGAGCAGTACTTC.

The gene calls are TRBV5-1 and TRBJ2-2; TRBD1 is a possible D gene (5 bases). CDR1 is SGHRS, CDR2 YFSETQ, per germline. Trimming left V 1 base short and J 6 bases short, with 19 bases between. The CDR3 runs to 17 residues. CDR3 DNA: TGCGCCAGCAGCTTGAACTTCCGGCAGGGAAAATCCGGGGAGCTGTTTTTT. Its protein is CASSLNFRQGKSGELFF.

This chain connects TRBV27 to TRBJ2-7; 9 nucleotides agree with TRBD1. Germline lookup yields CDR1 MNHEY and CDR2 SMNVEV (reference sequence). V lost 6 bases to trimming and J lost 3 bases; unmatched junction nucleotides: 12. The CDR3 runs to 16 residues. This CDR3 reads CASSLVFRDRDYEQYF. For the CDR3, the DNA is TGTGCCAGCAGCCTAGTCTTCCGGGACAGGGACTACGAGCAGTACTTC.

The chain links TRBV6-5 to TRBJ2-2, with TRBD1 matching 9 bases. Germline V gene sequence: CDR1 MNHEY, CDR2 SVGAGI. Germline trimming cut 2 bases from V and 5 bases from J; bases unmatched to any gene: 3. This CDR3 has 15 amino acids. The CDR3 sequence is CASSYGTGRTGELFF. In DNA form, the CDR3 reads TGTGCCAGCAGTTACGGGACAGGGCGGACCGGGGAGCTGTTTTTT.

In nucleotides, the CDR3 is TGTGCCAGCAGCCCGGGACAGGGGTCGGATGAGCAGTTCTTC. Translating gives CASSPGQGSDEQFF. The rearrangement uses TRBV25-1 and TRBJ2-1; the match to TRBD1 covers 10 bases. The length of the CDR3 is 14 residues. The junction had 7 bases not matched to a gene; V was cut back by 6 bases and J by 8 bases. The germline CDR1 and CDR2 sequences are MGHDK and SYGVNS. Full variable domain (missing parts from reference TRBV25-1 and TRBJ2-1): EADIYQTPRYLVIGTGKKITLECSQTMGHDKMYWYQQDPGMELHLIHYSYGVNSTEKGDLSSESTVSRIRTEHFPLTLESARPSHTSQYLCASSPGQGSDEQFFGPGTRLTVL.

This chain joins TRBV27 and TRBJ2-1; 9 bases are shared with TRBD1. With 3 bases clipped from V and 5 bases from J, the junction kept 5 bases outside the gene matches. CDR1 and CDR2 (germline): MNHEY, SMNVEV (reference sequence). The CDR3 contains 15 residues. The CDR3 loop is CASSLAGTGNNEQFF. For the CDR3, the DNA is TGTGCCAGCAGTTTGGCCGGGACAGGGAACAATGAGCAGTTCTTC.

This sequence joins TRBV19 and TRBJ1-1; 8 nucleotides align to TRBD1. The CDR3 has 14 residues. V was pared by 6 bases and J by 0 bases, with 3 bases of the junction left unmatched. Germline assignment: CDR1 LNHDA and CDR2 SQIVND (reference sequence). The CDR3 region has the DNA TGTGCCAGTAGCCGGGACAGGATGAACACTGAAGCTTTCTTT. Translated, it gives CASSRDRMNTEAFF.

The V and J genes are TRBV27 and TRBJ2-7; TRBD2 is a possible D gene (6 bases). The V and J ends lost 4 bases and 0 bases respectively, with 16 bases between them. Germline V lookup: CDR1 MNHEY, CDR2 SMNVEV (reference sequence). The CDR3 runs to 16 residues. The CDR3 is CASSSETLLASYEQYF. The CDR3 DNA reads TGTGCCAGCAGTTCCGAAACACTACTAGCCTCCTACGAGCAGTACTTC.

The chain employs TRBV11-2 and TRBJ2-7; 8 bases map to TRBD2. The CDR3 contains 18 residues. With V trimmed by 5 bases and J by 3 bases, 18 bases remained unmatched. Germline V lookup: CDR1 SGHAT, CDR2 FQNNGV. In DNA, the CDR3 is TGTGCCAGCAGCCCCCCCATCGCCGAGGCGGGAGGACACTACGAGCAGTACTTC. Amino acid sequence: CASSPPIAEAGGHYEQYF.

The chain employs TRBV20-1 and TRBJ2-1, with D hard to call. The CDR3 has 9 residues. The germline gives CDR1 DFQATT, CDR2 SNEGSKA (reference sequence). Trimming left V 6 bases short and J 9 bases short, with 6 bases between. The CDR3 nucleotides are TGCAGTGCCCCGGGTGAGCAGTTCTTC. This translates into CSAPGEQFF.